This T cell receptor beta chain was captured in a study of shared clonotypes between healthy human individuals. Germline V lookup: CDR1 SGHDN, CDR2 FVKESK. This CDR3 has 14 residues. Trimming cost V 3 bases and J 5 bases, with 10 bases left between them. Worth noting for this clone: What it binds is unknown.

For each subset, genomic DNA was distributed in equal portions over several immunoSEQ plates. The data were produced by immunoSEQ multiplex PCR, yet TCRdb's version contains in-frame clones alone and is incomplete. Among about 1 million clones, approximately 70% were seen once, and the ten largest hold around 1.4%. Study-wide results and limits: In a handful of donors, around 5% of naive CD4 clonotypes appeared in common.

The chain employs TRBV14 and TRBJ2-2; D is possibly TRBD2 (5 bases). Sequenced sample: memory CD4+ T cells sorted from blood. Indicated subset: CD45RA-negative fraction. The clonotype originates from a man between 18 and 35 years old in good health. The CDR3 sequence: CASSHEGRTGELFF. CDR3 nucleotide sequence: TGTGCCAGCAGCCACGAGGGCAGGACCGGGGAGCTGTTTTTT.